This T cell receptor beta chain was documented in a study of blood T cell repertoires in COVID-19. In the study overall: Sites across the United States, Italy and Spain contributed samples from acute and convalescent COVID-19. The cDNA or gDNA used as material had been derived from T cells, B-cell-depleted T cells, or PBMCs.

Original analysis: From reference gene primer amplification, estimates of nucleated cell counts were derived. Produced via immunoSEQ multiplex PCR; TCRdb's table is partial and in-frame only. V and J calls and clone size follow that table, whereas D and trimming were derived from the DNA. The sample lists approximately 260,000 clones; around 89% were seen once. Seattle patients were enrolled during active infection and followed longitudinally. The V segment lost 3 bases and the J segment 3 bases; nucleotides outside the gene matches: 2. The CDR3 spans 13 residues. Germline V gene data show CDR1 as SGHDN and CDR2 as FVKESK.

The chain is built from TRBV14 and TRBJ2-7; the match to TRBD1 covers 7 bases. This receptor was obtained from a woman between 55 and 75 years old with COVID-19, enrolled during active disease. The sequenced sample was peripheral blood. In DNA, the CDR3 is TGTGCCAGCAGCCAGAACAGGGGCTACGAGCAGTACTTC. It encodes CASSQNRGYEQYF.